The T cell receptor beta chain described here comes from a study of OX40 agonist ivuxolimab in advanced cancers. With V trimmed by 5 bases and J by 5 bases, 5 bases remained unmatched. This CDR3 contains 14 residues. CDR1 is MNHEY, CDR2 SMNVEV, per germline (reference sequence). Sequencing was performed with immunoSEQ multiplex PCR; in TCRdb, only in-frame clones are kept and a portion is missing. The repertoire includes around 46,000 clones, 89% of them detected once, and about 12% sits in the top ten. This clone occurred a few times. The receptor's source is an adult with an advanced solid tumor such as melanoma, head and neck, liver or kidney cancer. The material was CD4+ or CD8+ T cells sorted from blood, obtained in a trial of the OX40 agonist ivuxolimab. V and J are TRBV27 and TRBJ2-1, with TRBD1 identical over 8 bases. For the CDR3, the DNA is TGTGCCAGCAGTCCGGACAGGGACGACAATGAGCAGTTCTTC. Translating it yields CASSPDRDDNEQFF.